Presented here are 8 T cell receptor beta chains from one specimen sequenced in a study of blood T cell repertoires in COVID-19. Data came from immunoSEQ multiplex PCR; TCRdb stores just in-frame clones and leaves some out. Of 84,000 or so clones listed, approximately 91% are singletons. The sample comprised peripheral blood. Receptors were obtained from a man in his sixties or seventies with acute or convalescent COVID-19.

This clone was recorded a few times. J is TRBJ1-6 and V is TRBV19; 7 bases are shared with TRBD1. Per the germline V gene, CDR1 is LNHDA and CDR2 is SQIVND (reference sequence). J gave up 6 bases and V 4 bases, and 6 bases lay outside the gene matches. The CDR3 has 15 amino acids. In nucleotides, the CDR3 is TGTGCCAGTAGTACCACGGGACAGCTTAATTCACCCCTCCACTTT. As protein: CASSTTGQLNSPLHF.

The chain has TRBV7-2 and TRBJ2-2; 7 nucleotides align to TRBD2. V dropped 5 bases and J dropped 5; count of bases not matched to a gene: 8. The CDR3 extends over 15 amino acids. Per germline, CDR1 SGHTA and CDR2 FQGNSA. DNA for the CDR3: TGTGCCAGCAGCGTCGGCGGGAGCGGTACCGGGGAGCTGTTTTTT. It codes for CASSVGGSGTGELFF.

The chain joins TRBV15 to TRBJ2-7; 10 nucleotides match TRBD1. CDR1 and CDR2 (germline): LNHNV, YYDKDF (reference sequence). V lost 1 base and J lost 4; bases outside the gene matches: 4. CDR3 length equals 15 residues. The CDR3 is CATSRGTGGGYEQYF. CDR3 nucleotides: TGTGCCACCAGCAGAGGGACAGGGGGGGGATACGAGCAGTACTTC.

The J gene is TRBJ1-5, the V gene TRBV19, with D tentatively TRBD1 (5 bases). There are 16 residues in the CDR3. Germline CDR1 is LNHDA and CDR2 is SQIVND (reference sequence). With 4 bases removed from V and 5 bases from J, the gap between germline ends came to 18 bases. CDR3 coding DNA: TGTGCCAGTAGTACAACTAGCGGGACCCTAGATCAGCCCCAGCATTTT. Translated: CASSTTSGTLDQPQHF.

This chain uses TRBV27 with TRBJ2-2, with 13 bases that match TRBD2. With V trimmed by 5 bases and J by 1 base, 10 bases remained unmatched. The CDR3 has 19 residues. Germline V gene sequence: CDR1 MNHEY, CDR2 SMNVEV (reference sequence). As DNA, the CDR3 is TGTGCCAGCAGTCGTATTACCGGGACTAGCGGGGAGAACACCGGGGAGCTGTTTTTT. This codes for CASSRITGTSGENTGELFF.

The J gene is TRBJ2-5, the V gene TRBV5-1, with D maybe TRBD1 (6 bases). Germline V gives CDR1 SGHRS, CDR2 YFSETQ. This CDR3 has 15 amino acids. Trimming pared 3 bases from V and 0 bases from J, leaving 12 bases between. The CDR3, as DNA: TGCGCCAGCAGCTCCACCGGACAGCACCAAGAGACCCAGTACTTC. Translation: CASSSTGQHQETQYF.

V gene TRBV28 combines with J gene TRBJ2-7; 7 positions match TRBD2. Germline CDR1 reads MDHEN; CDR2 reads SYDVKM. The V segment lost 10 bases and the J segment 0 bases; nucleotides outside the gene matches: 12. There are 15 residues in the CDR3. In nucleotides, the CDR3 is TGTGCCACTACAAACGGGAGGTCCGGCTCCTACGAGCAGTACTTC. Translation: CATTNGRSGSYEQYF.

This clone appeared a single time. The CDR3 spells CASRKSGLADSTDTQYF. The CDR3 region has the DNA TGCGCCAGCAGGAAATCGGGGCTAGCGGACAGCACAGATACGCAGTATTTT. The rearrangement uses TRBV5-1 and TRBJ2-3; 7 nucleotides line up with TRBD2. Losses at the gene ends were 5 bases for V and 0 bases for J; bases not matched to a gene: 12. Germline V gene sequence: CDR1 SGHRS, CDR2 YFSETQ. CDR3 length: 17 amino acids.